The T cell receptor beta chain under discussion was sequenced for a study of cytomegalovirus exposure and HLA in healthy donors. Across the study: Of roughly 360 genotyped donors, roughly 81% grouped in the Caucasian-associated ancestry cluster. Study-wide results and limits: As confirmed in vitro, a few CMV-associated chains were specific for CMV antigens.

A multiplex PCR was run with 60 Vbeta primers and 13 Jbeta primers. Generated by immunoSEQ multiplex PCR, the TCRdb table keeps only in-frame clones and is missing some. The top ten clones hold approximately 1.7% of a sample with around 180,000 clones, around 84% of them seen once. Concerning this clone itself: Its specificity is not known.

This CDR3 is 15 amino acids long. The V and J ends lost 6 bases and 0 bases, in that order; junction bases with no gene match: 7. The germline V gene has CDR1 LNHDA and CDR2 SQIVND (reference sequence). This TCR derives from a woman aged 18-30 years in good health and CMV-seronegative. Sample: PBMCs. The chain is built from TRBV19 and TRBJ1-2, with 7 bases fitting TRBD1. CDR3 residues: CASRDTGAPNYGYTF. The CDR3, as DNA: TGTGCCAGTAGAGACACAGGGGCCCCTAACTATGGCTACACCTTC.